A single sample gave rise to the 10 T cell receptor beta chains below, sequenced in a study of metastatic and nonmetastatic thyroid tumors. Ahead of thyroid surgery, no patient had received treatment of any kind. TCRdb reprocessed the PCR reads via MiXCR. Of tens of thousands of clones listed, roughly 13% are singletons. Sequencing was performed on blood. These receptors were obtained from a female donor with papillary thyroid cancer or a benign thyroid nodule (not recorded which). Some clones in this sample may be carry-over from other donors' samples.

This clone has a count of ten or more. The chain employs TRBV3-1 and TRBJ2-7; unclear D gene. Germline V CDR1 and CDR2: LGHDT, YNNKEL (reference sequence). The CDR3 is 12 amino acids. The germline V and J ends were trimmed by 3 bases and 0 bases, with 3 bases remaining between them. CDR3 protein: CASSHDSYEQYF. In DNA form, the CDR3 reads TGTGCCAGCAGCCACGACTCCTACGAGCAGTACTTC.

This clone was seen ten or more times. The rearrangement joins TRBV7-9 to TRBJ2-5, with TRBD2 matching 12 bases. V was pared by 5 bases and J by 5 bases, with 12 bases of the junction left unmatched. Germline V gene data show CDR1 as SEHNR and CDR2 as FQNEAQ (reference sequence). CDR3 length: 17 amino acids. The CDR3 region is CASSPRLAGALWETQYF. The CDR3 nucleotides read TGTGCCAGCAGCCCGAGACTAGCGGGAGCGTTGTGGGAGACCCAGTACTTC. Drawing the rest from reference TRBV7-9 and TRBJ2-5, the complete variable domain is DTGVSQNPRHKITKRGQNVTFRCDPISEHNRLYWYRQTLGQGPEFLTYFQNEAQLEKSRLLSDRFSAERPKGSFSTLEIQRTEQGDSAMYLCASSPRLAGALWETQYFGPGTRLLVL.

Regarding this clone: Being one base from a much bigger clone, this may be a read error. V is TRBV20-1 and J is TRBJ1-4, with D possibly being TRBD1 (5 bases). The V end was cut by 4 bases, the J end by 3 bases, with 9 bases between. This CDR3 comprises 13 residues. From germline, CDR1 is DFQATT and CDR2 SNEGSKA (reference sequence). DNA for the CDR3: TGCAGTGCTATTCAGGGACCTAATGAAAAACTGTTTTTT. Amino acid sequence: CSAIQGPNEKLFF.

This clone was seen repeatedly, ten times or more. The V and J genes are TRBV11-2 and TRBJ2-3; D ambiguous. The CDR3 is 16 residues long. Trimming removed 5 bases at V and 4 bases at J, with 19 bases between. Germline CDR1 reads SGHAT; CDR2 reads FQNNGV. The CDR3 bases are TGTGCCAGCAGCGGCACGTACGCGTCTAGACCAGATACGCAGTATTTT. This translates into CASSGTYASRPDTQYF.

The table lists this clone with a few counts. This rearrangement joins TRBV12-3 or TRBV12-4 to TRBJ2-1; D is uncertain. The CDR3 sequence is 12 residues long. Trimming took off 6 bases at V and 6 bases at J, with 9 bases between the two ends. Here the CDR3 reads CASRRQTNEQFF. The DNA for the CDR3 is TGTGCCAGCAGGCGACAAACCAATGAGCAGTTCTTC.

This clone was counted many times. The rearrangement joins TRBV5-1 to TRBJ2-2; 7 bases fit TRBD1. V gave up 4 bases and J gave up 3 bases; unmatched junction bases: 6. The germline V gene encodes CDR1 SGHRS and CDR2 YFSETQ. The CDR3 has 15 residues. CDR3 region: CASSLQGMDTGELFF. The CDR3 nucleotides read TGCGCCAGCAGCCTACAGGGGATGGACACCGGGGAGCTGTTTTTT.

This clone was detected many times. The chain uses TRBV12-3 or TRBV12-4 and TRBJ1-5; 7 bases match TRBD1. CDR3 length: 15 residues. V shed 1 base, J shed 7 bases, and the junction held 7 bases outside the gene matches. The CDR3 reads CASSLGGGPRQPQHF. CDR3 sequence (DNA): TGTGCCAGCAGTTTAGGAGGGGGCCCTAGGCAGCCCCAGCATTTT.

This clone was counted many times. The CDR3 protein is CAWSPRTGGSGANVLTF. DNA for the CDR3: TGTGCCTGGAGTCCCCGGACAGGGGGATCCGGGGCCAACGTCCTGACTTTC. The gene calls are TRBV30 and TRBJ2-6; 10 bases line up with TRBD1. Per germline, CDR1 GTSNPN and CDR2 SVGIG (reference sequence). V trimming: 2 bases; J trimming: 4 bases; junction bases outside the gene matches: 8. The CDR3 length is 17 residues.

This clone was detected only a few times. A much more abundant neighbour one base away suggests this may be a read error. This rearrangement joins TRBV19 to TRBJ2-3, with 7 bases aligning to TRBD2. Germline assignment: CDR1 LNHDA and CDR2 SQIVND (reference sequence). V lost 6 bases to trimming and J lost 4 bases; unmatched junction nucleotides: 13. The CDR3 spans 16 residues. The CDR3 spells CASSLLAREGPDTQYF. CDR3 coding DNA: TGTGCCAGTAGCTTACTAGCGCGAGAGGGGCCAGATACGCAGTATTTT.

This clone was observed at least ten times. The chain employs TRBV20-1 and TRBJ2-1; D may be TRBD1 (5 bases). Germline CDR1 and CDR2: DFQATT and SNEGSKA (reference sequence). The CDR3 has 13 residues. The V and J ends lost 7 bases and 10 bases respectively, with 20 bases between them. This CDR3 reads CSVGDSTGIEQFF. The CDR3 bases are TGCAGTGTAGGGGATTCCACGGGCATCGAGCAGTTCTTC.